These 17 T cell receptor beta chains were sequenced from one sample in a study of regulatory T cells in long-lasting Graves disease. Relying on iRepertoire HTBI primers and Arm-PCR of CDR3 regions, the team built TCR beta libraries. TCRdb redid the calling of the multiplex PCR reads with MiXCR, one entry per CDR3 protein. The table shows around 500,000 distinct CDR3 sequences, with 15% to 20% occurring only once. Time point described: newly diagnosed GD, antithyroid drugs for less than 3 months. Preparation of the TCR library used RNA extracted from PBMCs. This sample also belongs to another study, concerning T cells in Graves' hyperthyroidism and ophthalmopathy.

The sample in question was peripheral blood mononuclear cells (PBMCs), obtained at new diagnosis, from a patient treated with antithyroid drugs. Source of these receptors: a woman in her forties or fifties with Graves disease.

This clonotype was seen only once. The chain links TRBV6-2 or TRBV6-3 to TRBJ2-7, with D possibly being TRBD2 (6 bases). The CDR3 covers 14 residues. Trimming took 5 bases from V and 5 from J, leaving 16 bases between them. Per the germline V gene, CDR1 is MNHEY and CDR2 is SVGEGT. The CDR3 sequence is CASSEFGGTHEQYF. CDR3 coding DNA: TGTGCCAGCAGTGAGTTTGGAGGGACCCACGAGCAGTACTTC.

The V gene is TRBV20-1, the J gene TRBJ2-7, with 8 bases identical to TRBD1. Germline V gene lookup returns CDR1 DFQATT and CDR2 SNEGSKA (reference sequence). The CDR3 sequence is 14 residues long. V shed 3 bases and J 0 bases; nucleotides not matched to a gene: 4. The CDR3 bases are TGCAGTGCTAGTGCGGGACAGGTCTCCTACGAGCAGTACTTC. It encodes CSASAGQVSYEQYF.

The chain recombines TRBV7-2 with TRBJ2-3; 9 positions agree with TRBD2. Germline V CDR1 and CDR2: SGHTA, FQGNSA. This CDR3 spans 17 amino acids. V was pared by 2 bases and J by 4 bases, with 10 bases of the junction left unmatched. This CDR3 is CASSLPPGLAGADTQYF. The CDR3 DNA reads as TGTGCCAGCAGCTTACCCCCGGGACTAGCAGGCGCAGATACGCAGTATTTT.

The sample holds a few counts of this clonotype. This chain joins TRBV5-1 and TRBJ2-3, with 10 bases that match TRBD2. Germline CDR1 SGHRS, CDR2 YFSETQ. This CDR3 has 18 amino acids. With V trimmed by 3 bases and J by 6 bases, 16 bases remained unmatched. Here the CDR3 reads CASSSSSSGGTPGDTQYF. The CDR3 DNA sequence: TGCGCCAGCAGCTCGTCCTCTAGCGGGGGCACTCCAGGGGATACGCAGTATTTT. The full variable domain, rest sourced from reference TRBV5-1 and TRBJ2-3, is KAGVTQTPRYLIKTRGQQVTLSCSPISGHRSVSWYQQTPGQGLQFLFEYFSETQRNKGNFPGRFSGRQFSNSRSEMNVSTLELGDSALYLCASSSSSSGGTPGDTQYFGPGTRLTVL.

In its sample, this clonotype was seen a few times. The chain is built from TRBV28 and TRBJ1-2, with D tentatively TRBD1 (6 bases). The V end was cut by 0 bases, the J end by 8 bases, with 10 bases between. Germline V CDR1 and CDR2: MDHEN, SYDVKM. The length of the CDR3 is 13 residues. CDR3 sequence: CASSLWGGGGYTF. The CDR3 DNA reads TGTGCCAGCAGTTTATGGGGGGGCGGAGGCTACACCTTC.

This clonotype was counted ten times or more. The CDR3 protein is CASSSWDRGEQPEAFF. In DNA form, the CDR3 reads TGTGCCAGCAGTTCCTGGGACAGGGGGGAGCAGCCTGAAGCTTTCTTT. The J gene is TRBJ1-1, the V gene TRBV12-3 or TRBV12-4; 11 bases align to TRBD1. V shed 4 bases and J 6 bases; nucleotides not matched to a gene: 10. This CDR3 spans 16 amino acids.

This clonotype has only a few counts. This chain uses TRBV6-1 with TRBJ1-1, with TRBD1 as a possible D gene (5 bases). The CDR3 spans 16 residues. Germline CDR1 reads MNHNS; CDR2 reads SASEGT. Trimming cost V 2 bases and J 5 bases, with 18 bases left between them. The CDR3 spells CASSETTEQEKTEAFF. In DNA, the CDR3 is TGTGCCAGCAGTGAAACCACAGAACAGGAAAAAACTGAAGCTTTCTTT.

This clonotype was observed many times. This sequence joins TRBV2 and TRBJ2-7; 11 bases fit TRBD2. With V trimmed by 7 bases and J by 3 bases, 5 bases remained unmatched. The CDR3 runs to 14 residues. The germline V gene has CDR1 SNHLY and CDR2 FYNNEI. The CDR3 here is CASKNSGGVYEQYF. In DNA form, the CDR3 reads TGTGCCAGCAAGAATAGCGGGGGGGTCTACGAGCAGTACTTC. Based on the CDR3 plus reference TRBV2 and TRBJ2-7, the full variable domain is EPEVTQTPSHQVTQMGQEVILRCVPISNHLYFYWYRQILGQKVEFLVSFYNNEISEKSEIFDDQFSVERPDGSNFTLKIRSTKLEDSAMYFCASKNSGGVYEQYFGPGTRLTVT.

This chain uses TRBV20-1 with TRBJ2-4; D not resolved. The length of the CDR3 is 13 residues. V dropped 4 bases and J dropped 5 bases, with 12 bases sitting between them. Germline V CDR1 and CDR2: DFQATT, SNEGSKA (reference sequence). The chain's CDR3 is CSATVLVQNIQYF. CDR3 DNA sequence: TGCAGTGCTACAGTGCTAGTCCAAAACATTCAGTACTTC.

The chain combines TRBV7-9 with TRBJ2-2, with 10 bases matching TRBD1. The CDR3 is made up of 14 amino acids. CDR1 is SEHNR and CDR2 is FQNEAQ in the germline V gene (reference sequence). J lost 6 bases, V lost 6 bases, and 4 bases had no gene match. For the CDR3, the DNA is TGTGCCAGCAGACCGACAGGGGGCCCCGGGGAGCTGTTTTTT. Translation: CASRPTGGPGELFF.

This clonotype came up many times. This sequence joins TRBV30 and TRBJ1-1; a weak D match, TRBD1 (5 bases). V gave up 5 bases and J gave up 13 bases, with 14 bases separating them. The CDR3 length is 10 residues. Germline V gene lookup returns CDR1 GTSNPN and CDR2 SVGIG (reference sequence). CDR3 in amino acids: CAWGRDGGFF. DNA for the CDR3: TGTGCCTGGGGTAGGGACGGTGGTTTCTTT.

This chain joins TRBV20-1 and TRBJ2-3; D perhaps matches TRBD1 (5 bases). CDR3 length: 13 amino acids. The germline CDR1 and CDR2 sequences are DFQATT and SNEGSKA (reference sequence). With 2 bases removed from V and 2 bases from J, the gap between germline ends came to 8 bases. The CDR3 is CSARRTSTDTQYF. CDR3 nucleotide sequence: TGCAGTGCTAGAAGGACATCCACAGATACGCAGTATTTT.

This clonotype was observed at least ten times. The junction shows a germline mismatch at one end, possibly a read error. The chain employs TRBV11-2 and TRBJ2-7; D is undetermined. Germline V CDR1 and CDR2: SGHAT, FQNNGV. The CDR3 totals 12 residues. CDR3 in amino acids: CASSFTSYAQYF. CDR3 nucleotides: TGTGCCAGCAGCTTCACCTCCTACGCGCAGTACTTC.

This clonotype was seen ten or more times. The chain employs TRBV20-1 and TRBJ1-1; TRBD1 matches at 9 bases. V was pared by 5 bases and J by 5 bases, with 3 bases of the junction left unmatched. Per germline, CDR1 DFQATT and CDR2 SNEGSKA (reference sequence). CDR3 length: 12 amino acids. The CDR3 DNA reads TGCAGTGCTGAGACAGGGGGGACTGAAGCTTTCTTT. This translates into CSAETGGTEAFF.

This clonotype was counted between two and nine times. CDR3 bases: TGCGCCAGCAGCTTGAGGGATCAGGATTCCAAAAACATTCAGTACTTC. Translating gives CASSLRDQDSKNIQYF. This sequence joins TRBV5-1 and TRBJ2-4; D not resolved. There are 16 residues in the CDR3. Germline CDR1 SGHRS, CDR2 YFSETQ. Trimming left V 1 base short and J 2 bases short, with 13 bases between.

Worth noting for this clonotype: With a much larger clone just one base away, this may be a read error. The chain combines TRBV5-6 with TRBJ2-3; a weak D match, TRBD2 (6 bases). The CDR3 runs 15 residues. V was shortened by 0 bases and J by 1 base, with 9 bases between the two germline ends. The germline V gene encodes CDR1 SGHDT and CDR2 YYEEEE. CDR3 DNA: TGTGCCAGCAGCTTGGTCAGGGAGGGCACAGATACGCAGTATTTT. This translates into CASSLVREGTDTQYF.

In its sample, this clonotype was seen a few times. The chain combines TRBV19 with TRBJ1-1, with D perhaps matching TRBD1 (5 bases). The germline CDR1 and CDR2 sequences are LNHDA and SQIVND (reference sequence). This CDR3 comprises 13 residues. V lost 3 bases and J 4 bases, leaving 9 bases between the germline ends. CDR3 in amino acids: CASSISGSTEAFF. The CDR3 DNA is TGTGCCAGTAGTATTTCAGGGTCCACTGAAGCTTTCTTT.